These 32 T cell receptor beta chains came from one sample sequenced in a study of cytomegalovirus exposure and HLA in healthy donors. PCR employed 60 Vbeta and 13 Jbeta primers. Profiled with immunoSEQ multiplex PCR; TCRdb holds only in-frame clones, not every one. This sample has roughly 140,000 clones, with about 85% found just once. Sequencing used PBMCs. The origin of the receptors is a boy younger than 10 in good health and CMV-seronegative.

The genes are TRBV5-1 and TRBJ1-2, with 7 nucleotides matching TRBD1. The length of the CDR3 is 14 residues. Germline assignment: CDR1 SGHRS and CDR2 YFSETQ. Trimming cost V 4 bases and J 1 base; bases outside gene matches: 4. This CDR3 is CASSPGDSNYGYTF. DNA of the CDR3: TGCGCCAGCAGCCCTGGGGACAGTAACTATGGCTACACCTTC.

V and J are TRBV6-5 and TRBJ2-7; tentative D call: TRBD1 (6 bases). Germline V gene data show CDR1 as MNHEY and CDR2 as SVGAGI. Trimming pared 5 bases from V and 3 bases from J, leaving 11 bases between. The CDR3 extends over 13 amino acids. CDR3 loop: CASSTSRGYEQYF. CDR3 DNA: TGTGCCAGCAGTACGTCCAGGGGCTACGAGCAGTACTTC.

The chain couples TRBV5-5 to TRBJ1-5, with D unresolved. Per germline, CDR1 SGHKS and CDR2 YYEKEE (reference sequence). V was cut by 1 base and J by 4 bases, with 6 bases left in between. CDR3 length: 13 residues. CDR3 in amino acids: CASSLRSNQPQHF. The CDR3 DNA reads as TGTGCCAGCAGCTTGCGTTCTAATCAGCCCCAGCATTTT.

CDR3 loop: CAMGTANTGELFF. CDR3 bases: TGTGCCATGGGGACAGCGAACACCGGGGAGCTGTTTTTT. This sequence joins TRBV10-3 and TRBJ2-2; 7 nucleotides line up with TRBD1. The CDR3 extends over 13 amino acids. Losses at the gene ends were 9 bases for V and 0 bases for J; bases not matched to a gene: 1. Germline V lookup: CDR1 ENHRY, CDR2 SYGVKD.

The rearrangement uses TRBV7-8 and TRBJ2-1, with TRBD2 matching over 8 bases. The length of the CDR3 is 16 residues. Germline V gene sequence: CDR1 SGHVS, CDR2 FQNEAQ. J lost 0 bases, V lost 4 bases, and 5 bases had no gene match. The chain's CDR3 is CASSSLAGSSYNEQFF. The DNA of the CDR3 is TGTGCCAGCAGCTCCTTAGCGGGAAGCTCCTACAATGAGCAGTTCTTC.

The gene calls are TRBV19 and TRBJ2-5, with TRBD1 matching over 12 bases. CDR3 length: 15 amino acids. V was clipped by 5 bases and J by 5 bases; unmatched bases: 6. Germline-derived CDR1 and CDR2 are LNHDA and SQIVND (reference sequence). CDR3 in DNA: TGTGCCAGTAGTTCCGGGACAGGGGGCCGGGAGACCCAGTACTTC. Translation: CASSSGTGGRETQYF.

This sequence joins TRBV2 and TRBJ2-1, with TRBD2 identical over 11 bases. Trimming cost V 3 bases and J 4 bases; bases outside gene matches: 2. Germline values: CDR1 SNHLY, CDR2 FYNNEI. The CDR3 length is 15 residues. The DNA of the CDR3 is TGTGCCAGCAGTGAGGGACTAGCGGTTTACAATGAGCAGTTCTTC. Protein product: CASSEGLAVYNEQFF.

The table lists this clone with a count of one. This rearrangement joins TRBV5-1 to TRBJ2-2, with a possible D match to TRBD1 (6 bases). Trimming removed 3 bases at V and 1 base at J, with 10 bases between. This CDR3 is built from 15 residues. CDR1 SGHRS and CDR2 YFSETQ come from the germline V gene. The CDR3 here is CASSSGHLNTGELFF. The CDR3 DNA reads as TGCGCCAGCAGCTCGGGACATCTGAACACCGGGGAGCTGTTTTTT.

This chain uses TRBV5-1 with TRBJ2-3, with a weak D call TRBD2 (6 bases). The CDR3 length is 11 residues. From germline, CDR1 is SGHRS and CDR2 YFSETQ. V lost 5 bases, J lost 11 bases, and 12 bases lay in between. The CDR3 bases are TGCGCCAGCAGTGCGGGGAAAGGGCAGTATTTT. Protein: CASSAGKGQYF.

The table lists this clone with a few counts. V and J are TRBV6-6 and TRBJ2-7; a possible D gene is TRBD2 (5 bases). With 5 bases removed from V and 6 bases from J, the gap between germline ends came to 14 bases. CDR1 and CDR2 (germline): MNHNY, SVGAGI (reference sequence). The CDR3 sequence is 13 residues long. CDR3 in amino acids: CASSQRELTEQYF. CDR3 in DNA: TGTGCCAGCAGTCAACGGGAACTGACCGAGCAGTACTTC.

The chain carries TRBV6-6 and TRBJ2-7; 7 bases agree with TRBD1. Germline values: CDR1 MNHNY, CDR2 SVGAGI (reference sequence). The V segment lost 5 bases and the J segment 3 bases; nucleotides outside the gene matches: 7. The CDR3 runs to 14 residues. The CDR3 here is CASSRRTGFYEQYF. CDR3 nucleotide sequence: TGTGCCAGCAGTCGCCGGACAGGATTCTACGAGCAGTACTTC.

The CDR3 bases are TGTGCCAGCAGCTTGGGCGGGTACATGAACACTGAAGCTTTCTTT. Amino acids: CASSLGGYMNTEAFF. The V and J genes are TRBV5-4 and TRBJ1-1; D is uncertain. From germline, CDR1 is SGHNT and CDR2 YYREEE (reference sequence). V was pared by 0 bases and J by 0 bases, with 9 bases between. The CDR3 is 15 amino acids.

This chain joins TRBV4-1 and TRBJ2-7; 8 bases fit TRBD2. J lost 0 bases, V lost 6 bases, and 7 bases had no gene match. The CDR3 runs 15 residues. The germline V gene has CDR1 MGHRA and CDR2 YSYEKL. CDR3 coding DNA: TGCGCCAGCAGAATGGTCGGGGGGGCCTCCTACGAGCAGTACTTC. It translates to CASRMVGGASYEQYF.

The chain combines TRBV19 with TRBJ2-2, with TRBD2 as a possible D gene (5 bases). CDR1 is LNHDA, CDR2 SQIVND, per germline (reference sequence). Trimming left V 5 bases short and J 6 bases short, with 16 bases between. The CDR3 is 15 amino acids. The CDR3 coding sequence is TGTGCCAGTAGTGAGGCGGGCAGGACGGCCGGGGAGCTGTTTTTT. Protein sequence: CASSEAGRTAGELFF.

This chain connects TRBV4-1 to TRBJ2-1, with TRBD1 identical over 7 bases. Germline V CDR1 and CDR2: MGHRA, YSYEKL. V lost 3 bases and J lost 4; bases outside the gene matches: 3. The CDR3 runs to 14 residues. CDR3 sequence: CASSQTGTYNEQFF. In nucleotides, the CDR3 is TGCGCCAGCAGCCAGACAGGGACGTACAATGAGCAGTTCTTC.

The chain links TRBV28 to TRBJ1-5; no firm D call. The germline V gene has CDR1 MDHEN and CDR2 SYDVKM. CDR3 length: 12 amino acids. Trimming left V 7 bases short and J 7 bases short, with 11 bases between. The DNA of the CDR3 is TGTGCCAGCAAAAGGGAGGACCAGCCCCAGCATTTT. Protein product: CASKREDQPQHF.

The chain has TRBV6-1 and TRBJ1-2; 10 bases line up with TRBD1. Germline loops: CDR1 MNHNS, CDR2 SASEGT. V lost 8 bases and J lost 8; bases outside the gene matches: 5. This CDR3 spans 12 amino acids. CDR3 coding DNA: TGTGCCAGCTGTGTGACAGGGGGCGGCTACACCTTC. Encoded protein: CASCVTGGGYTF.

The V gene is TRBV6-6, the J gene TRBJ1-1; 9 bases map to TRBD1. Trimming at V came to 5 bases and at J to 1 base, leaving 5 bases not matched to a gene. The germline V gene encodes CDR1 MNHNY and CDR2 SVGAGI (reference sequence). The CDR3 consists of 15 residues. CDR3 region: CASSILQGANTEAFF. DNA of the CDR3: TGTGCCAGCAGTATTCTACAGGGGGCGAACACTGAAGCTTTCTTT.

The chain has TRBV5-8 and TRBJ2-7, with D perhaps TRBD2 (5 bases). The germline V gene encodes CDR1 SGHTS and CDR2 YDEGEE. V shed 7 bases and J shed 7 bases, with 15 bases lying between them. This CDR3 is 12 amino acids long. The CDR3 sequence: CASGRTGSEQYF. CDR3 sequence (DNA): TGTGCCAGCGGCAGGACGGGATCGGAGCAGTACTTC. The complete variable domain, with remaining parts taken from reference TRBV5-8 and TRBJ2-7, reads EAGVTQSPTHLIKTRGQQATLRCSPISGHTSVYWYQQALGLGLQFLLWYDEGEERNRGNFPPRFSGRQFPNYSSELNVNALELEDSALYLCASGRTGSEQYFGPGTRLTVT.

Comments on this clone: Other DNA sequences in this sample translate to the same CDR3. The chain has TRBV14 and TRBJ1-4; 10 positions match TRBD1. CDR1 SGHDN and CDR2 FVKESK come from the germline V gene. The trim removed 3 bases at V and 3 bases at J, leaving 7 bases unmatched. The length of the CDR3 is 17 residues. The CDR3 loop reads CASSHGDRGWSNEKLFF. In DNA form, the CDR3 reads TGTGCCAGCAGCCATGGGGACAGGGGATGGTCTAATGAAAAACTGTTTTTT. Supplemented by reference TRBV14 and TRBJ1-4, the full variable domain reads EAGVTQFPSHSVIEKGQTVTLRCDPISGHDNLYWYRRVMGKEIKFLLHFVKESKQDESGMPNNRFLAERTGGTYSTLKVQPAELEDSGVYFCASSHGDRGWSNEKLFFGSGTQLSVL.

This rearrangement joins TRBV18 to TRBJ2-5; 8 nucleotides agree with TRBD1. CDR1 and CDR2 from the germline V gene are KGHSH and LQKENI. CDR3 length equals 19 residues. V was pared by 1 base and J by 5 bases, with 18 bases of the junction left unmatched. The CDR3 region is CASSPHPSGWQGARETQYF. CDR3 DNA: TGTGCCAGCTCACCACACCCCAGCGGGTGGCAGGGGGCCAGGGAGACCCAGTACTTC.

The chain couples TRBV7-7 to TRBJ2-5, with 9 positions matching TRBD1. The CDR3 spans 14 residues. CDR1 is SSHAT and CDR2 is FNYEAQ in the germline V gene (reference sequence). Trimming removed 1 base from V and 3 bases from J; junction bases left unmatched: 0. This CDR3 reads CASSLGTGEETQYF. DNA for the CDR3: TGTGCCAGCAGCTTAGGGACAGGGGAAGAGACCCAGTACTTC. The full variable domain, rest sourced from reference TRBV7-7 and TRBJ2-5, is GAGVSQSPRYKVTKRGQDVTLRCDPISSHATLYWYQQALGQGPEFLTYFNYEAQPDKSGLPSDRFSAERPEGSISTLTIQRTEQRDSAMYRCASSLGTGEETQYFGPGTRLLVL.

V is TRBV25-1 and J is TRBJ2-1; weak D call: TRBD1 (6 bases). The germline CDR1 and CDR2 sequences are MGHDK and SYGVNS. The CDR3 extends over 16 amino acids. Trimming shortened V by 3 bases and J by 4 bases, and 16 bases separated the two germline ends. This chain's CDR3 is CASSESIEGTYNEQFF. CDR3 DNA sequence: TGTGCCAGCAGTGAGAGTATCGAAGGGACATACAATGAGCAGTTCTTC.

The rearrangement uses TRBV23-1 and TRBJ2-7, with D perhaps matching TRBD1 (6 bases). TRBV23-1 is flagged as an ORF with uncertain function. The ends were cut back, 0 bases at V and 3 bases at J, with 9 bases in the middle. The CDR3 totals 14 residues. The CDR3 loop is CASSQSRDIYEQYF. Written as DNA, the CDR3 is TGCGCCAGCAGTCAATCAAGGGACATCTACGAGCAGTACTTC.

The rearrangement uses TRBV9 and TRBJ2-3, with D hard to call. From germline, CDR1 is SGDLS and CDR2 YYNGEE. Deletions cut 4 bases from V and 6 bases from J, with 18 bases between. This CDR3 is 15 amino acids long. Here the CDR3 DNA reads TGTGCCAGCAGCATCGACATTTCGCCGGCGGATACGCAGTATTTT. Its protein is CASSIDISPADTQYF.

V is TRBV9 and J is TRBJ2-5; 8 bases are a match to TRBD2. CDR1 SGDLS and CDR2 YYNGEE come from the germline V gene. Trimming at V came to 3 bases and at J to 5 bases, leaving 6 bases not matched to a gene. This CDR3 region has 14 residues. CDR3 protein: CASSGRTSLETQYF. CDR3 DNA sequence: TGTGCCAGCAGCGGGAGGACTAGCTTGGAGACCCAGTACTTC.

V gene TRBV25-1 combines with J gene TRBJ2-7; 13 bases line up with TRBD2. This CDR3 region has 13 residues. J was trimmed by 4 bases and V by 8 bases; bases with no gene match: 2. The germline V gene encodes CDR1 MGHDK and CDR2 SYGVNS. CDR3 sequence: CASGLAGVYEQYF. The CDR3 DNA sequence: TGTGCCAGCGGACTAGCGGGAGTATACGAGCAGTACTTC.

The rearrangement links TRBV4-2 to TRBJ1-5, with 7 nucleotides matching TRBD1. V shed 1 base, J shed 6 bases, and the junction held 12 bases outside the gene matches. The germline V gene has CDR1 LGHNA and CDR2 YNFKEQ. This CDR3 has 17 residues. This CDR3 reads CASSQATGKSIGQPQHF. The CDR3 nucleotides are TGTGCCAGCAGCCAAGCGACAGGGAAAAGTATCGGTCAGCCCCAGCATTTT.

The chain carries TRBV9 and TRBJ2-7; D is unresolved. The V end was cut by 5 bases, the J end by 4 bases, with 19 bases between. The germline gives CDR1 SGDLS, CDR2 YYNGEE. This CDR3 has 15 amino acids. CDR3 loop: CASSKSPGREYEQYF. CDR3 nucleotides: TGTGCCAGCAGTAAAAGCCCGGGTCGAGAATACGAGCAGTACTTC.

The V call is TRBV5-4, the J call TRBJ2-1, with TRBD2 as a possible D gene (5 bases). V gave up 4 bases and J gave up 9 bases, with 23 bases separating them. The CDR3 spans 16 residues. Looked up from germline, CDR1 is SGHNT and CDR2 is YYREEE (reference sequence). The CDR3: CASSPIGLALVAEQFF. CDR3 nucleotide sequence: TGTGCCAGCAGCCCCATAGGGCTAGCCCTAGTAGCTGAGCAGTTCTTC.

A note on this clone: A read error may produce the germline difference seen at one junction end. V and J are TRBV7-9 and TRBJ1-1, with D possibly matching TRBD1 (6 bases). Germline V gives CDR1 SEHNR, CDR2 FQNEAQ (reference sequence). The CDR3 has 14 amino acids. Here the CDR3 DNA reads TGTTCCAGCAGCTCCCAGGGGACGAACACTGAAGCTTTCTTT. Its translation is CSSSSQGTNTEAFF.

With regard to this clone: Compared with germline, one end of the junction differs, possibly owing to a read error. The V gene is TRBV5-1, the J gene TRBJ1-2, with TRBD1 identical over 7 bases. Germline values: CDR1 SGHRS, CDR2 YFSETQ. The CDR3 runs 14 residues. In DNA, the CDR3 is TGCGCCAGCAGCTTGGGACAGGGCGGCTATGGCTGCACCTTC. Encoded protein: CASSLGQGGYGCTF.